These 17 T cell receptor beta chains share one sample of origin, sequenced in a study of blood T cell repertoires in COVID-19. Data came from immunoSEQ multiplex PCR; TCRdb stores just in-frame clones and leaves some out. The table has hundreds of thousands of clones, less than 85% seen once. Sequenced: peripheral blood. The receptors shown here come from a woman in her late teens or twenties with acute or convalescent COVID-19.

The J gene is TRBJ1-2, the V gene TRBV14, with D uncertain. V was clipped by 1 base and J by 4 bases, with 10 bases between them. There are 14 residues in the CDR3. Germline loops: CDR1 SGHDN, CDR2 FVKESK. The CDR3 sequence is CASSQGERGYGYTF. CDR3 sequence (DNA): TGTGCCAGCAGCCAAGGGGAGCGCGGCTATGGCTACACCTTC.

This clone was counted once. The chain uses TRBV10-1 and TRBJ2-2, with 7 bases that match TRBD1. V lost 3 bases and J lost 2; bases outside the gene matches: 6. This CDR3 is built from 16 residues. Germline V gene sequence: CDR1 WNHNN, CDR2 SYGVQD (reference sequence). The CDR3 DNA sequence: TGCGCCAGCAGTGATCCGGGACAGTCCAACACCGGGGAGCTGTTTTTT. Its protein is CASSDPGQSNTGELFF.

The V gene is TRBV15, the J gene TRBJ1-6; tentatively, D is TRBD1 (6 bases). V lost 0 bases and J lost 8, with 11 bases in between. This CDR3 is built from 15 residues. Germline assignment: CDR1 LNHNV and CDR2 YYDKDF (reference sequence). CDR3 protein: CATSRDGGADSPLHF. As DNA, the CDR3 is TGTGCCACCAGCAGAGATGGGGGGGCCGATTCACCCCTCCACTTT.

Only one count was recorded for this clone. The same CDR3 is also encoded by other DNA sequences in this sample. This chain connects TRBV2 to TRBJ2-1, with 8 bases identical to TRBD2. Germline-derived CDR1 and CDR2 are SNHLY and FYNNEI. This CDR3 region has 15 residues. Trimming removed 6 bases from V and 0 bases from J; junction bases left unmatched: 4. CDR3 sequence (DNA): TGTGCCAGCAGGGGTACTAGCGGCTCCTACAATGAGCAGTTCTTC. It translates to CASRGTSGSYNEQFF.

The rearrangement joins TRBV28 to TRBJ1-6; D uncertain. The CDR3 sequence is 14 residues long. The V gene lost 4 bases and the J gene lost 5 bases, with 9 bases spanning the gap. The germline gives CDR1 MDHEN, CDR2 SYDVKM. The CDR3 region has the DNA TGTGCCAGCAGTTCTGACACGAATAATTCACCCCTCCACTTT. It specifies CASSSDTNNSPLHF.

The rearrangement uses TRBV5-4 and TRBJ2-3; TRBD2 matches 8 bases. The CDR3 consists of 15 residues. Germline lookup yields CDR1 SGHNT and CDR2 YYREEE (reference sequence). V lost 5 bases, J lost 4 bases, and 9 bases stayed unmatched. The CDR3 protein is CASRINPGGPDTQYF. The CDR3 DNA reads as TGTGCCAGCAGGATCAACCCGGGAGGGCCAGATACGCAGTATTTT.

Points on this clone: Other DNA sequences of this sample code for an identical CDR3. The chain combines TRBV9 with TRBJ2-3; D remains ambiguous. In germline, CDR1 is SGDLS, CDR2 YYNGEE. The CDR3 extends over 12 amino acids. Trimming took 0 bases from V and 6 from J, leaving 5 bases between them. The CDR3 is CASSVGADTQYF. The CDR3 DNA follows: TGTGCCAGCAGCGTAGGGGCGGATACGCAGTATTTT.

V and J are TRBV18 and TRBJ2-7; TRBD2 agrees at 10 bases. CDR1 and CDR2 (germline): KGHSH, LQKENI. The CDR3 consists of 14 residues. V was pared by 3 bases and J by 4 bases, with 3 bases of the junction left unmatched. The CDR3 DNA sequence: TGTGCCAGCTCACCCTCTAGCGGGGGTTACGAGCAGTACTTC. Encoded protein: CASSPSSGGYEQYF.

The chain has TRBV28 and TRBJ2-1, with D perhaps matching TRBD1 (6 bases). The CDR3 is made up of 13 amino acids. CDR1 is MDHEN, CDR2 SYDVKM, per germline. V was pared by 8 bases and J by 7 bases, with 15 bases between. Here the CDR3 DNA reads TGTGCCAGCCACTCCGGGACATATAATGAGCAGTTCTTC. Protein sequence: CASHSGTYNEQFF.

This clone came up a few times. The CDR3 DNA is TGTGCCAGCAGCTTAGTGACAGGGGCACGAGGGGAGCTGTTTTTT. Its protein product is CASSLVTGARGELFF. The chain carries TRBV7-7 and TRBJ2-2; 8 positions match TRBD1. Per germline, CDR1 SSHAT and CDR2 FNYEAQ (reference sequence). V dropped 1 base and J dropped 8; count of bases not matched to a gene: 6. The CDR3 spans 15 residues.

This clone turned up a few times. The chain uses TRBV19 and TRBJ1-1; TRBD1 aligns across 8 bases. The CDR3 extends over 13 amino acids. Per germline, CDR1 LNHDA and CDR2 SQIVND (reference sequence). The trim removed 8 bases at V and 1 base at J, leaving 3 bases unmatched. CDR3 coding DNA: TGTGCCAGTGGACAGGGATGGAACACTGAAGCTTTCTTT. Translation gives CASGQGWNTEAFF.

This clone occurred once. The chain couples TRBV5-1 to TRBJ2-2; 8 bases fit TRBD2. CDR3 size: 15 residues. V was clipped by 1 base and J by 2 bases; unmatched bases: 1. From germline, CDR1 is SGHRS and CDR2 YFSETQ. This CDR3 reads CASSLLAGNTGELFF. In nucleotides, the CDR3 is TGCGCCAGCAGCTTGCTAGCGGGCAACACCGGGGAGCTGTTTTTT. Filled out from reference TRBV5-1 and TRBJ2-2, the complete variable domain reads KAGVTQTPRYLIKTRGQQVTLSCSPISGHRSVSWYQQTPGQGLQFLFEYFSETQRNKGNFPGRFSGRQFSNSRSEMNVSTLELGDSALYLCASSLLAGNTGELFFGEGSRLTVL.

The CDR3 loop is CASSSGGETNEKLFF. CDR3 DNA: TGCGCCAGCAGCTCTGGTGGGGAGACTAATGAAAAACTGTTTTTT. V gene TRBV5-1 combines with J gene TRBJ1-4; D call uncertain. Trimming took off 3 bases at V and 2 bases at J, with 11 bases between the two ends. Per germline, CDR1 SGHRS and CDR2 YFSETQ. The length of the CDR3 is 15 residues.

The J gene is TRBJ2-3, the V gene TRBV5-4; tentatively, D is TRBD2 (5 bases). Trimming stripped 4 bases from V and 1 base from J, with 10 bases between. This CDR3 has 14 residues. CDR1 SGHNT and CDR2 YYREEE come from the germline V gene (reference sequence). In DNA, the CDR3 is TGTGCCAGCAGCCGAAGCGGTGGCACAGATACGCAGTATTTT. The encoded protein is CASSRSGGTDTQYF. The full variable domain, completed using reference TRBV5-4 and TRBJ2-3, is ETGVTQSPTHLIKTRGQQVTLRCSSQSGHNTVSWYQQALGQGPQFIFQYYREEENGRGNFPPRFSGLQFPNYSSELNVNALELDDSALYLCASSRSGGTDTQYFGPGTRLTVL.

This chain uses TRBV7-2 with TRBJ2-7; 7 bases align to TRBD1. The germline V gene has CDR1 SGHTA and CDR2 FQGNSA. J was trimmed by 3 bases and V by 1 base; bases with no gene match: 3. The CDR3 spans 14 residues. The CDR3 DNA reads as TGTGCCAGCAGCTTAGACGCAGGGGGCTACGAGCAGTACTTC. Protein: CASSLDAGGYEQYF. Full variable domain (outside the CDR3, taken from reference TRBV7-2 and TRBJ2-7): GAGVSQSPSNKVTEKGKDVELRCDPISGHTALYWYRQSLGQGLEFLIYFQGNSAPDKSGLPSDRFSAERTGGSVSTLTIQRTQQEDSAVYLCASSLDAGGYEQYFGPGTRLTVT.

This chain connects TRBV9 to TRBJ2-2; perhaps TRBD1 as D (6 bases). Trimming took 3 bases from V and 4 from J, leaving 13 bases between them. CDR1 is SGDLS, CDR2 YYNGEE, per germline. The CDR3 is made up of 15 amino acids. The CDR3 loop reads CASSAWDTSTGELFF. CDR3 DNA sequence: TGTGCCAGCAGCGCGTGGGACACGTCCACCGGGGAGCTGTTTTTT. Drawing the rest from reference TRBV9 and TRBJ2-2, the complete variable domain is DSGVTQTPKHLITATGQRVTLRCSPRSGDLSVYWYQQSLDQGLQFLIQYYNGEERAKGNILERFSAQQFPDLHSELNLSSLELGDSALYFCASSAWDTSTGELFFGEGSRLTVL.

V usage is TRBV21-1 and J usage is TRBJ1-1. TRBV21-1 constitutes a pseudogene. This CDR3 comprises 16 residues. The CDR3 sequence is CASSKRIGEPNTEAFF. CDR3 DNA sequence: TGTGCCAGCAGCAAAAGGATAGGAGAACCCAACACTGAAGCTTTCTTT.